The clone carrying this T cell receptor (beta chain) was observed once. Participant ages covered roughly 18 to 89 years across approximately 25 US areas. The source of the sample is a study of blood T cell repertoires in COVID-19. About the research overall: Acute and convalescent COVID-19 specimens originated in the United States, Italy and Spain. Sources were T cells, B-cell-depleted T cells, or PBMCs; the material itself was cDNA or gDNA.

Original processing notes: Reference gene primer amplification in the assay estimated nucleated cell counts. Only in-frame clones appear in the TCRdb table, and some are missing; sequencing was by immunoSEQ multiplex PCR. The DNA gave D and trimming, while V, J and clone size come from that table. Counted here are 170,000 or so clones, roughly 87% occurring once; the ten biggest clones make up around 6.5%. This TCR derives from a woman aged 50 to 60 who had recovered from COVID-19. The sequenced sample consisted of PBMCs or T cells enriched from blood (not recorded which).

The CDR3 spells CASSLRIARGTSYNEQFF. The CDR3 DNA sequence: TGTGCCAGCAGCTTACGGATAGCGCGGGGAACCTCCTACAATGAGCAGTTCTTC. The chain joins TRBV11-2 to TRBJ2-1; weak D call: TRBD2 (6 bases). V lost 2 bases and J lost 0, with 17 bases in between. The germline V gene has CDR1 SGHAT and CDR2 FQNNGV. This CDR3 region has 18 residues.